This T cell receptor beta chain was captured in a study of control samples from healthy donors and cancer patients. Libraries were prepared by immunoSEQ multiplex PCR; TCRdb keeps only in-frame clonotypes and omits some of them. This table has about 120,000 clones, roughly 92% appearing once. This receptor was taken from a man aged 25 to 45 in good health. Sequenced sample: blood.

The CDR3 loop is CASSYSGQRGTQYF. The CDR3 DNA reads TGTGCCAGCAGTTACTCCGGACAACGGGGGACCCAGTACTTC. The chain couples TRBV6-2 or TRBV6-3 to TRBJ2-5; perhaps D is TRBD1 or TRBD2 (5 bases each). V was clipped by 0 bases and J by 7 bases, with 12 bases between them. CDR1 and CDR2 from the germline V gene are MNHEY and SVGEGT. The CDR3 is 14 amino acids.